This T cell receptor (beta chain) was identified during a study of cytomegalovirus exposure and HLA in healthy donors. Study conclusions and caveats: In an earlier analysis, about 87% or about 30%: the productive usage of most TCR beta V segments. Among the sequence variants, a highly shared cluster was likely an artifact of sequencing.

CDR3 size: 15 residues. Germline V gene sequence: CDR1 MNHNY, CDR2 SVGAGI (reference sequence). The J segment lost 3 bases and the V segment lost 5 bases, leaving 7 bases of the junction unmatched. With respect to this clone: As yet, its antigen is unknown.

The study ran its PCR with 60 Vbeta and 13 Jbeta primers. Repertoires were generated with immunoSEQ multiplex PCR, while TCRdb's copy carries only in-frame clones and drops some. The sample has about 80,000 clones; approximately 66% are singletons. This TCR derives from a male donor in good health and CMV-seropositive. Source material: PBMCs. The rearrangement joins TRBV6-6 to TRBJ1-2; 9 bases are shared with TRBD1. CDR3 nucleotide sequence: TGTGCCAGCAGTCTGGACAGGGGACATTACTATGGCTACACCTTC. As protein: CASSLDRGHYYGYTF.